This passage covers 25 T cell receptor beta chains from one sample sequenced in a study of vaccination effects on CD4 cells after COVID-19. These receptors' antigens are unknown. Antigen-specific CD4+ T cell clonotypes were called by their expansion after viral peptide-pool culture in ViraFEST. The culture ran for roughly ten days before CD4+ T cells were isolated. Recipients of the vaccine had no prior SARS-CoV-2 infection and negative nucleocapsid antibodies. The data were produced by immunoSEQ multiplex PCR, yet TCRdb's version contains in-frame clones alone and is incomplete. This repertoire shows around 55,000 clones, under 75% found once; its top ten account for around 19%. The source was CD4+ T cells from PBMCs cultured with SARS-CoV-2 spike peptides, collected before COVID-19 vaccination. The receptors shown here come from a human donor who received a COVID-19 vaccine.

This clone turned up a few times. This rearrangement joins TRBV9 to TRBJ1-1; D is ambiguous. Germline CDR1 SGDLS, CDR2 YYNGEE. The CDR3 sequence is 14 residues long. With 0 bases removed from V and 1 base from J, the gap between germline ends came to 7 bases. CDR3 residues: CASSVAAGNTEAFF. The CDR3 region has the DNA TGTGCCAGCAGCGTAGCCGCCGGGAACACTGAAGCTTTCTTT.

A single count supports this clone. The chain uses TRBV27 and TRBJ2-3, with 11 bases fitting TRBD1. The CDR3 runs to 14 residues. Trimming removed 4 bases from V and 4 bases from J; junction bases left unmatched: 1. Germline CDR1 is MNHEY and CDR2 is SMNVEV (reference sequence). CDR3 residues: CASSWGQGADTQYF. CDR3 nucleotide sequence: TGTGCCAGCAGTTGGGGACAGGGGGCAGATACGCAGTATTTT.

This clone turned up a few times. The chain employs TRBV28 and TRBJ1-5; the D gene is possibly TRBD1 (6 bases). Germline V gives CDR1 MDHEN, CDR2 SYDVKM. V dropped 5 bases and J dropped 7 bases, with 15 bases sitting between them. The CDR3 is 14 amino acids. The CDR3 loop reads CASSQQGGNQPQHF. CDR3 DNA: TGTGCCAGCAGTCAACAGGGCGGAAACCAGCCCCAGCATTTT.

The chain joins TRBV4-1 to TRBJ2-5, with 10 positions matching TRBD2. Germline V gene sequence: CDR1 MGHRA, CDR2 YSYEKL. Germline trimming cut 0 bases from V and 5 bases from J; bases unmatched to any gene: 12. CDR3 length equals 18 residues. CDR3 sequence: CASSQDVVAGGWAETQYF. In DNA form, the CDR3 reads TGCGCCAGCAGCCAAGATGTTGTAGCGGGAGGTTGGGCTGAGACCCAGTACTTC.

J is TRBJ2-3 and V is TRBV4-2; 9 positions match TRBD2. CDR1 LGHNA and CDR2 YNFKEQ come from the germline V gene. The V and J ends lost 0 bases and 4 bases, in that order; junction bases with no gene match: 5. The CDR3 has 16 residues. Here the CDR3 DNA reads TGTGCCAGCAGCCAAGATCGGGCTAGCGGGGCAGATACGCAGTATTTT. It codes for CASSQDRASGADTQYF.

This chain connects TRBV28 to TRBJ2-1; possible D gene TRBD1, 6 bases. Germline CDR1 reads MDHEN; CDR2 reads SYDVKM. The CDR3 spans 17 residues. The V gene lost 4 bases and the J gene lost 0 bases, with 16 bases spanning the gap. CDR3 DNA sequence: TGTGCCAGCAGTTCCCTCCTAACAGGGTCCTCCTACAATGAGCAGTTCTTC. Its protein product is CASSSLLTGSSYNEQFF.

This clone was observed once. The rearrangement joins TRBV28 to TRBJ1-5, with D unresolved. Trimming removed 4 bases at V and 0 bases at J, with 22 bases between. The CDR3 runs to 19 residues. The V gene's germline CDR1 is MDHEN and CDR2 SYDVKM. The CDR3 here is CASSSDLLVTLRSNQPQHF. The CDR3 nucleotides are TGTGCCAGCAGTTCAGATCTTTTAGTCACACTCCGTAGCAATCAGCCCCAGCATTTT.

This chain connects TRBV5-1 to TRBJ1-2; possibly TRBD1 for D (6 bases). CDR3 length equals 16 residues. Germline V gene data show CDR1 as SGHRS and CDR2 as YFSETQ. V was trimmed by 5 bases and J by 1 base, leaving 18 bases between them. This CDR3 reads CASRQAGTRNNYGYTF. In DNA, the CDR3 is TGCGCCAGCAGACAGGCCGGGACAAGGAATAACTATGGCTACACCTTC.

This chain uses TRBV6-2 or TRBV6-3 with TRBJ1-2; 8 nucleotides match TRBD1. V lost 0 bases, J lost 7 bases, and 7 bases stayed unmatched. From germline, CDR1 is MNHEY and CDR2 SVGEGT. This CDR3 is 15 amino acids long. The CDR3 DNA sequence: TGTGCCAGCAGTTACTCGGGGCAGGGGGCGAGTGGCTACACCTTC. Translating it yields CASSYSGQGASGYTF.

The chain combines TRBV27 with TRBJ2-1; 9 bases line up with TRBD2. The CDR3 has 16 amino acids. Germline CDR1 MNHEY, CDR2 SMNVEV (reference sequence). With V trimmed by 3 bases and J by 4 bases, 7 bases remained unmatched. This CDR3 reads CASSFSGGRAYNEQFF. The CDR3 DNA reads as TGTGCCAGCAGTTTCTCAGGCGGGAGGGCGTACAATGAGCAGTTCTTC.

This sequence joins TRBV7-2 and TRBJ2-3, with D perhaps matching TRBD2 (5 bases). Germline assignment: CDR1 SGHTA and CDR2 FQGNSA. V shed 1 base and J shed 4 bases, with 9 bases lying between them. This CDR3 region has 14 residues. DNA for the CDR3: TGTGCCAGCAGCTTAGAGCCCGGGGCAGATACGCAGTATTTT. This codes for CASSLEPGADTQYF.

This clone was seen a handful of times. CDR3 nucleotides: TGTGCCAGCACCGAACAGGGGAATAATTCACCCCTCCACTTT. This gives the protein CASTEQGNNSPLHF. V is TRBV28 and J is TRBJ1-6, with TRBD1 matching 7 bases. Germline CDR1 and CDR2: MDHEN and SYDVKM. Trimming at V came to 7 bases and at J to 5 bases, leaving 5 bases not matched to a gene. This CDR3 is built from 14 residues.

CDR3 sequence reads: CTSSPRRLAGGVTQYF. CDR3 nucleotides: TGCACCAGCAGCCCCCGGCGACTAGCGGGGGGGGTGACCCAGTACTTC. The chain recombines TRBV1 with TRBJ2-5; the table assigns TRBD2, which was not confirmed against the DNA. TRBV1 is a known pseudogene. The CDR3 is 16 residues long.

CDR3 sequence reads: CASSISAGYELAKNIQYF. Written as DNA, the CDR3 is TGTGCCAGTAGTATAAGTGCAGGATACGAATTAGCCAAAAACATTCAGTACTTC. The chain carries TRBV19 and TRBJ2-4; D is undetermined. V was cut by 2 bases and J by 0 bases, with 17 bases left in between. The CDR3 loop spans 18 amino acids. CDR1 and CDR2 (germline): LNHDA, SQIVND (reference sequence). Full variable domain (rest looked up from reference TRBV19 and TRBJ2-4): DGGITQSPKYLFRKEGQNVTLSCEQNLNHDAMYWYRQDPGQGLRLIYYSQIVNDFQKGDIAEGYSVSREKKESFPLTVTSAQKNPTAFYLCASSISAGYELAKNIQYFGAGTRLSVL.

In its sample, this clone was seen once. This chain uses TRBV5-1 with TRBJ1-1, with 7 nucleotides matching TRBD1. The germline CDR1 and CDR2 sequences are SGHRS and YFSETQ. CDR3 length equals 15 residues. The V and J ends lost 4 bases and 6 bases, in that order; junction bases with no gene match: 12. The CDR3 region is CASSTDRVGSAEAFF. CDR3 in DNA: TGCGCCAGCAGCACCGACAGGGTCGGATCAGCTGAAGCTTTCTTT.

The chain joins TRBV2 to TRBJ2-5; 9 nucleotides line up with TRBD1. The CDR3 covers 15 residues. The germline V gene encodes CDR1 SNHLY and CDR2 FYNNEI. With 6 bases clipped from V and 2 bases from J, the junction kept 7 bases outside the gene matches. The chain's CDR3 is CASRWDRAYQETQYF. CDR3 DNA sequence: TGTGCCAGCAGATGGGACAGGGCTTATCAAGAGACCCAGTACTTC.

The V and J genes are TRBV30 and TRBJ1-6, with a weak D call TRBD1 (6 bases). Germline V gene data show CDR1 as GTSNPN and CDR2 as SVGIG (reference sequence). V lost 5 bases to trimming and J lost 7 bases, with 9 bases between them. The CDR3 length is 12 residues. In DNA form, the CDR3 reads TGTGCCTGGGACAGGAAAAATTCACCCCTCCACTTT. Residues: CAWDRKNSPLHF.

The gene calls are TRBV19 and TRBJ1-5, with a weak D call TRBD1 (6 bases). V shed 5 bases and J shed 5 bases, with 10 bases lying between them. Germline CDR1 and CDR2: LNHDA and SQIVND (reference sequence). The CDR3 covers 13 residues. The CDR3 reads CASSPSGDQPQHF. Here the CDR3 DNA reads TGTGCCAGTAGTCCGTCAGGGGATCAGCCCCAGCATTTT.

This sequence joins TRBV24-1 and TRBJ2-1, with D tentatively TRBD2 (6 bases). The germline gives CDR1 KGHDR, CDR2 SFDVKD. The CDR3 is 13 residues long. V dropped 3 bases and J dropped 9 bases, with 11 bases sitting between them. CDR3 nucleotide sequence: TGTGCCACCAGTGATAACGGGGGAACTGAGCAGTTCTTC. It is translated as CATSDNGGTEQFF.

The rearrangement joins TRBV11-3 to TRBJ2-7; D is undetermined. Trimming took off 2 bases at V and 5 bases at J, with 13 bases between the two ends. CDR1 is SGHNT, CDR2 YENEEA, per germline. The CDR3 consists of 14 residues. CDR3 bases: TGTGCCAGCAGCTTAAGTCAGGATGTCAACGAGCAGTACTTC. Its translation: CASSLSQDVNEQYF. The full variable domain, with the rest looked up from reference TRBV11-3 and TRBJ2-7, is EAGVVQSPRYKIIEKKQPVAFWCNPISGHNTLYWYLQNLGQGPELLIRYENEEAVDDSQLPKDRFSAERLKGVDSTLKIQPAELGDSAVYLCASSLSQDVNEQYFGPGTRLTVT.

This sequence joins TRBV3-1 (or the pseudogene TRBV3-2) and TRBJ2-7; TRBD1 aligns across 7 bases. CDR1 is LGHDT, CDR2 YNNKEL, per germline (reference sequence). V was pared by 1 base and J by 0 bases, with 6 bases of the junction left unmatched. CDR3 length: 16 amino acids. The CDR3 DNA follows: TGTGCCAGCAGCCAAGGACAGGGAATACGCTCCTACGAGCAGTACTTC. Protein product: CASSQGQGIRSYEQYF.

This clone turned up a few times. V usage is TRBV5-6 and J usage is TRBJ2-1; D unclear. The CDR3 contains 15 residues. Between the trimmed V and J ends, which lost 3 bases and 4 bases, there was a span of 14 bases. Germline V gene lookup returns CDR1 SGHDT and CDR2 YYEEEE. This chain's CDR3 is CASSYRPINYNEQFF. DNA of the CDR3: TGTGCCAGCAGCTACCGGCCCATTAATTACAATGAGCAGTTCTTC.

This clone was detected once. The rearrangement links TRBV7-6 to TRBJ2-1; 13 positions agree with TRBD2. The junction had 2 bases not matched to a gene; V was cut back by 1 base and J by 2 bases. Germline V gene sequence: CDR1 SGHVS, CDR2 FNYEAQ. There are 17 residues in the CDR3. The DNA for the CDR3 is TGTGCCAGCAGCTTAGAAGGGACTAGCGGGACCTACAATGAGCAGTTCTTC. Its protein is CASSLEGTSGTYNEQFF. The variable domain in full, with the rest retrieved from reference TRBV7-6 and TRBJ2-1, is GAGVSQSPRYKVTKRGQDVALRCDPISGHVSLYWYRQALGQGPEFLTYFNYEAQQDKSGLPNDRFSAERPEGSISTLTIQRTEQRDSAMYRCASSLEGTSGTYNEQFFGPGTRLTVL.

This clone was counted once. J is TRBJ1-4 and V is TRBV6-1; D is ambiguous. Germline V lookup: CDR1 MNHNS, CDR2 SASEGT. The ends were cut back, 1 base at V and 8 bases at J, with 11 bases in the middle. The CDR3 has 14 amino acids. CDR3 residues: CASSEGSSFEKLFF. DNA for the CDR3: TGTGCCAGCAGTGAAGGGAGTTCGTTCGAAAAACTGTTTTTT.

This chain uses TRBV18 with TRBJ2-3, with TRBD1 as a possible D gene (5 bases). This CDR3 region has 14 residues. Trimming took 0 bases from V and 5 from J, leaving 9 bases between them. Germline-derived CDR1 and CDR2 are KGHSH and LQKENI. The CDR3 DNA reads TGTGCCAGCTCACCACCAATAGGGGAAGATACGCAGTATTTT. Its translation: CASSPPIGEDTQYF.